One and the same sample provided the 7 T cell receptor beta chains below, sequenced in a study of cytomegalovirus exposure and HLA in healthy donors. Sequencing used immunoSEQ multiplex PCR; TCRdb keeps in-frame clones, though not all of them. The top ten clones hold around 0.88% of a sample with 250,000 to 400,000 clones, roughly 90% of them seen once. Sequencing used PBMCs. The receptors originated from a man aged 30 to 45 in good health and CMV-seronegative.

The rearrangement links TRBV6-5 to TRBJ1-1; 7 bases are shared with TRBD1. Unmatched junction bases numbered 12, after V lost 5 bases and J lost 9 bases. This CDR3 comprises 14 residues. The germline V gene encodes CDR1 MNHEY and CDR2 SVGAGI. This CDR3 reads CASSADRFNVKAFF. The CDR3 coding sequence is TGTGCCAGCAGTGCGGACAGGTTTAATGTCAAAGCTTTCTTT.

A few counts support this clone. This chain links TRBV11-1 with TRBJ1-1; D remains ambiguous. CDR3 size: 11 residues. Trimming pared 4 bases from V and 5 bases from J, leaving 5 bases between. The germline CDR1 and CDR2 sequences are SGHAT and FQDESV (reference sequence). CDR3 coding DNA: TGTGCCAGCAGCTCCCCGACTGAAGCTTTCTTT. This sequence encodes CASSSPTEAFF.

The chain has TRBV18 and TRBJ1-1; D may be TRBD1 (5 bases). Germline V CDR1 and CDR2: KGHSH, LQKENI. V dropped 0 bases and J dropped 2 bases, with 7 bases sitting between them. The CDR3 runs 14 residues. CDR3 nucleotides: TGTGCCAGCTCACCACCGGGGGGTAACACTGAAGCTTTCTTT. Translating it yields CASSPPGGNTEAFF.

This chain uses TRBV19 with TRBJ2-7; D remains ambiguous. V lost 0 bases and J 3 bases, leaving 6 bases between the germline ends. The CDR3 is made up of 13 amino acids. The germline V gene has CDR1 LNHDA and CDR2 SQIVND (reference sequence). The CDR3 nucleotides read TGTGCCAGTAGTATAGAGAACAGCTACGAGCAGTACTTC. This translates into CASSIENSYEQYF.

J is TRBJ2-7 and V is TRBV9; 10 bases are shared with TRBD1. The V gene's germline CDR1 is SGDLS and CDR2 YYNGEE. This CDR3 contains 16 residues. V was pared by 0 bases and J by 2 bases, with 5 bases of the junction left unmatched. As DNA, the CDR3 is TGTGCCAGCAGCGTAGGGAGGGACAGGGGAACCTACGAGCAGTACTTC. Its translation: CASSVGRDRGTYEQYF.

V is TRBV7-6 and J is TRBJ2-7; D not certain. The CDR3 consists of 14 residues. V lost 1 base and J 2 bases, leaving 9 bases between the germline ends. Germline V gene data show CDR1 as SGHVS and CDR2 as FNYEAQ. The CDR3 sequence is CASSLGPAAYEQYF. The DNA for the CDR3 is TGTGCCAGCAGCTTAGGTCCGGCGGCCTACGAGCAGTACTTC.

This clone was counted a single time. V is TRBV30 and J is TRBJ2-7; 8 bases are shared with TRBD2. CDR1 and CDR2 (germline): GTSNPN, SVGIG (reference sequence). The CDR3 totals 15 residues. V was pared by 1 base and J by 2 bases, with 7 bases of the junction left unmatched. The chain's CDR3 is CAWSDPAGDTYEQYF. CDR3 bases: TGTGCCTGGAGTGACCCAGCGGGGGACACCTACGAGCAGTACTTC.